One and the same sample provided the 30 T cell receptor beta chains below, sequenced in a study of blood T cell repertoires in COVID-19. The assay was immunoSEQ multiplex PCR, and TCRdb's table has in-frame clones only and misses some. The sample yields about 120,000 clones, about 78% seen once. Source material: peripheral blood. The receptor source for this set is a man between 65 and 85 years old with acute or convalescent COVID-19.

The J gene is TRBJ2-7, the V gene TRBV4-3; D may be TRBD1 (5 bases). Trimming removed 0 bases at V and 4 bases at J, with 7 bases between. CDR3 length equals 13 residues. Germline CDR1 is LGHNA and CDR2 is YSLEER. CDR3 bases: TGCGCCAGCAGCCAAGATAGGGGTTACGAGCAGTACTTC. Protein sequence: CASSQDRGYEQYF.

The CDR3 DNA follows: TGTGCCAGCAGACAGGGGGCGGCCGGGGAGCTGTTTTTT. Protein: CASRQGAAGELFF. This sequence joins TRBV6-5 and TRBJ2-2; TRBD1 matches at 9 bases. Germline CDR1 reads MNHEY; CDR2 reads SVGAGI. V trimming: 6 bases; J trimming: 6 bases; junction bases outside the gene matches: 2. The CDR3 is made up of 13 amino acids.

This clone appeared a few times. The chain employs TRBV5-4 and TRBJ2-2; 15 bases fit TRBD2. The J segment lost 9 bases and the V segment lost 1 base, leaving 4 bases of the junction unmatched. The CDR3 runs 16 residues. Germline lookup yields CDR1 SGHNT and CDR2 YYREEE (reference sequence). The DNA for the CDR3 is TGTGCCAGCAGCTTGTCGGGACTAGCGGGGGGCCGGGAGCTGTTTTTT. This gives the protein CASSLSGLAGGRELFF.

The chain's CDR3 is CASSLDREAYNEQFF. In DNA, the CDR3 is TGTGCCAGCAGCTTAGACAGGGAGGCCTACAATGAGCAGTTCTTC. The rearrangement uses TRBV5-4 and TRBJ2-1, with D possibly matching TRBD1 (7 bases). The germline V gene encodes CDR1 SGHNT and CDR2 YYREEE (reference sequence). Trimming took off 2 bases at V and 2 bases at J, with 11 bases between the two ends. The CDR3 totals 15 residues.

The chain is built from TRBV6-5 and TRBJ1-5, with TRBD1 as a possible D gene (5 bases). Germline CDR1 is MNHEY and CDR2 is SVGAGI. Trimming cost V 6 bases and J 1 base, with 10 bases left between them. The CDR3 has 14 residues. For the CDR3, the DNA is TGTGCCAGCAGGGCAGGGCCGAGCAATCAGCCCCAGCATTTT. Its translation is CASRAGPSNQPQHF.

The CDR3 DNA reads as TGTGCCAGTAGTACCACCCTCGGACAGGGGGCTAACTATGGCTACACCTTC. Translated, it gives CASSTTLGQGANYGYTF. The chain links TRBV19 to TRBJ1-2; 10 bases are a match to TRBD1. The CDR3 consists of 17 residues. V lost 4 bases to trimming and J lost 0 bases; unmatched junction nucleotides: 8. Per the germline V gene, CDR1 is LNHDA and CDR2 is SQIVND (reference sequence).

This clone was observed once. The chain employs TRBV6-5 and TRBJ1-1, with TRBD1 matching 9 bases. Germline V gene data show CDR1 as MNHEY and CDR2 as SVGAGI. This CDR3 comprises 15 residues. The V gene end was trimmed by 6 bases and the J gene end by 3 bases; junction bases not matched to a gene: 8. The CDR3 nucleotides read TGTGCCAGCAGATATAGTTGGACAGGGGACACTGAAGCTTTCTTT. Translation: CASRYSWTGDTEAFF.

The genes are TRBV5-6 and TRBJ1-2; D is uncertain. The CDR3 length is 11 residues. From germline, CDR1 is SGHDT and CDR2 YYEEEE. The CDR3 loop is CGQLGDYGYTF. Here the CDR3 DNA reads TGTGGCCAGCTCGGGGACTATGGCTACACCTTC. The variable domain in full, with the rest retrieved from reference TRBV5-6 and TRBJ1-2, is DAGVTQSPTHLIKTRGQQVTLRCSPKSGHDTVSWYQQALGQGPQFIFQYYEEEERQRGNFPDRFSGHQFPNYSSELNVNALLLGDSALYLCGQLGDYGYTFGSGTRLTVV.

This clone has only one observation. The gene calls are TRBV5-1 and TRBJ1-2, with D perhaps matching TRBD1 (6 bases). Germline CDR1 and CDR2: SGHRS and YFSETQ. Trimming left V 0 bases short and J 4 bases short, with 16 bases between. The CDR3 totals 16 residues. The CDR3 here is CASSLAGAGLGYGYTF. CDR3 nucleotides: TGCGCCAGCAGCTTGGCAGGGGCGGGCCTGGGCTATGGCTACACCTTC.

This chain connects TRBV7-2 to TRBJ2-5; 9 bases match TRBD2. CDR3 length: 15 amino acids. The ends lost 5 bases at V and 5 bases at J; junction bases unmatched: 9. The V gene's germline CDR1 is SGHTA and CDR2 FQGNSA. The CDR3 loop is CASSLGTSRVETQYF. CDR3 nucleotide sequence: TGTGCCAGCAGCCTAGGGACTAGCCGAGTGGAGACCCAGTACTTC.

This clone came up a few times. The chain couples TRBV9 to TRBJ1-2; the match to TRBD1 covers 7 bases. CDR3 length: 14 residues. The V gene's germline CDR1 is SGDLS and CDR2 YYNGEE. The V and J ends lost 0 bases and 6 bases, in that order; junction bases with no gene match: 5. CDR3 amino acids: CASSVAGTVNGYTF. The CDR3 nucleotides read TGTGCCAGCAGCGTAGCTGGGACAGTTAATGGCTACACCTTC. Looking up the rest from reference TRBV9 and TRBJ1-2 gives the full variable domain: DSGVTQTPKHLITATGQRVTLRCSPRSGDLSVYWYQQSLDQGLQFLIQYYNGEERAKGNILERFSAQQFPDLHSELNLSSLELGDSALYFCASSVAGTVNGYTFGSGTRLTVV.

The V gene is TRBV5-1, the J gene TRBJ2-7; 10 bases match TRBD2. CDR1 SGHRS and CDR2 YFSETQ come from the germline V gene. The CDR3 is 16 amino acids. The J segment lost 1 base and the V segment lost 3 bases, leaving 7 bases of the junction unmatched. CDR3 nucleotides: TGCGCCAGCAGCTACCAAAGCGGGGGGGAATCCTACGAGCAGTACTTC. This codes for CASSYQSGGESYEQYF.

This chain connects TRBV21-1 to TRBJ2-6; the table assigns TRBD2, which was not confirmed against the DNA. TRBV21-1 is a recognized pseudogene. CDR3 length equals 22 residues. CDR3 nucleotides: TGTGCCAGCAGCAAAGTCCCAACTAGCGGGGGGGTCCTGGGGCCTCGGGCCAACGTCCTGACTTTC. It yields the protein CASSKVPTSGGVLGPRANVLTF.

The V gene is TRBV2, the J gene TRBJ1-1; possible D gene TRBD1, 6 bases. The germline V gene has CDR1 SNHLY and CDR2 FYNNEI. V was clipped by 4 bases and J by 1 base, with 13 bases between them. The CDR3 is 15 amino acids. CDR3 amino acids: CASSVLGAGNTEAFF. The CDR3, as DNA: TGTGCCAGCAGTGTACTGGGGGCGGGGAACACTGAAGCTTTCTTT.

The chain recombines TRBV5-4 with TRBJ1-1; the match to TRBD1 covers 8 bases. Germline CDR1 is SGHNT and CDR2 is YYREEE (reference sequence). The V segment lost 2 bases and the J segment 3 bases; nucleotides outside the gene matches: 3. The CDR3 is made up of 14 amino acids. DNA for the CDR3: TGTGCCAGCAGCTTACTACAGGGGGACACTGAAGCTTTCTTT. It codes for CASSLLQGDTEAFF.

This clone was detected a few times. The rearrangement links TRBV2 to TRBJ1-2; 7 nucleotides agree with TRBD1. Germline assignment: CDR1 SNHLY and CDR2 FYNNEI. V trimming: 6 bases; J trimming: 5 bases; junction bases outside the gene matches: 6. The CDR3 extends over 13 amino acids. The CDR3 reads CASSQGDQYGYTF. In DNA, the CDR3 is TGTGCCAGCAGCCAGGGGGACCAGTATGGCTACACCTTC.

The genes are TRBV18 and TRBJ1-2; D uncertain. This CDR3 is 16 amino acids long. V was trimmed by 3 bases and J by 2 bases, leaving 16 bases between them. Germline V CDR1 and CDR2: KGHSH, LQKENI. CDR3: CASSPSNNPINYGYTF. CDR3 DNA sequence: TGTGCCAGCTCACCTTCCAACAACCCCATAAACTATGGCTACACCTTC.

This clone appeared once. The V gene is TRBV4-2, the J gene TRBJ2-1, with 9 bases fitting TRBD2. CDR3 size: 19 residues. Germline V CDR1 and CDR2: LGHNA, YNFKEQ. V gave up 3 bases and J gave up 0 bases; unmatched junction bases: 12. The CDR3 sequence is CASSQDPRGGGVSYNEQFF. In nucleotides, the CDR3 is TGTGCCAGCAGCCAGGACCCTAGGGGCGGGGGGGTCTCCTACAATGAGCAGTTCTTC.

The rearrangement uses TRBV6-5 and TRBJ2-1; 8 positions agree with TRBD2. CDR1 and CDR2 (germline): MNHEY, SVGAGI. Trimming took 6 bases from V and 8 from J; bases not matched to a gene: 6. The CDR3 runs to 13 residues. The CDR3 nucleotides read TGTGCCAGCAGGAGCGGGGGCGATGATGAGCAGTTCTTC. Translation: CASRSGGDDEQFF.

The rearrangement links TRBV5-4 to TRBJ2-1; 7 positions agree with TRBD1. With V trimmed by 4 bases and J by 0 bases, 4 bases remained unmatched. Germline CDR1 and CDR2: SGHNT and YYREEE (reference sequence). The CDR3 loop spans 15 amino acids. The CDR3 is CASSLTGDSYNEQFF. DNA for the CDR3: TGTGCCAGCAGCCTTACAGGGGACTCCTACAATGAGCAGTTCTTC.

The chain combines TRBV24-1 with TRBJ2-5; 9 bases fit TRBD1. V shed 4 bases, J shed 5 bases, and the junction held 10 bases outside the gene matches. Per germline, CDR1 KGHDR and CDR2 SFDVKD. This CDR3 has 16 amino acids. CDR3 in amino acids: CATSDPRDRVGETQYF. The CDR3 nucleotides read TGTGCCACCAGTGACCCCCGGGACAGGGTTGGGGAGACCCAGTACTTC.

This CDR3 is CASSPLPGLAGSYEQYF. The CDR3 nucleotides read TGTGCCAGCAGCCCACTCCCCGGACTAGCGGGGTCGTACGAGCAGTACTTC. The rearrangement joins TRBV9 to TRBJ2-7; 12 bases fit TRBD2. V trimming: 4 bases; J trimming: 4 bases; junction bases outside the gene matches: 12. The V gene's germline CDR1 is SGDLS and CDR2 YYNGEE. The CDR3 contains 17 residues.

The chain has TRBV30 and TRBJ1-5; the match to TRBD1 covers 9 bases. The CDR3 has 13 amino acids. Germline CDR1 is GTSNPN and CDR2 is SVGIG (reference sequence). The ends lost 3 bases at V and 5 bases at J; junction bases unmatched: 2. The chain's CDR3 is CAWRRTGDQPQHF. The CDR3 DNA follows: TGTGCCTGGAGGAGGACAGGGGATCAGCCCCAGCATTTT.

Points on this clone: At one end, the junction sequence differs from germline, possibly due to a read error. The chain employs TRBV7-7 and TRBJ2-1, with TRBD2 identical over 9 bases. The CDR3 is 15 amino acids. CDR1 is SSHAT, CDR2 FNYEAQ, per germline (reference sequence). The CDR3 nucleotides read TGTGCTAGCAGCCCCGTCGAGCGGGGGGCGGGTGAGCAGTTCTTC. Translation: CASSPVERGAGEQFF. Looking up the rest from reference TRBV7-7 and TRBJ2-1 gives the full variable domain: GAGVSQSPRYKVTKRGQDVTLRCDPISSHATLYWYQQALGQGPEFLTYFNYEAQPDKSGLPSDRFSAERPEGSISTLTIQRTEQRDSAMYRCASSPVERGAGEQFFGPGTRLTVL.

This CDR3 is CASSYRRDRTAYTF. The CDR3 DNA reads TGTGCCAGCAGTTACCGGCGGGACAGGACGGCCTACACCTTC. The chain has TRBV6-5 and TRBJ1-2, with TRBD1 matching 8 bases. Germline V gene lookup returns CDR1 MNHEY and CDR2 SVGAGI. The CDR3 is made up of 14 amino acids. J lost 10 bases, V lost 2 bases, and 9 bases had no gene match.

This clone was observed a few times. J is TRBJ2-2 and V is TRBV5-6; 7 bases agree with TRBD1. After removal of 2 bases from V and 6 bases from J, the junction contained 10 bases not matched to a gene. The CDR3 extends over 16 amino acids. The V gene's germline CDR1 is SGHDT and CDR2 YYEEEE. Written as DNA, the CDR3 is TGTGCCAGCAGCTTTCCGACAGGGATTTCTGCCGGGGAGCTGTTTTTT. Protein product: CASSFPTGISAGELFF.

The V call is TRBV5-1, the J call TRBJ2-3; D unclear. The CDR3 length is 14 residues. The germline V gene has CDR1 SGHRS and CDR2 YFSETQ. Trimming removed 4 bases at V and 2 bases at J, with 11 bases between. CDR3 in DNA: TGCGCCAGCAGCCTACTAAGCTCCACAGATACGCAGTATTTT. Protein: CASSLLSSTDTQYF.

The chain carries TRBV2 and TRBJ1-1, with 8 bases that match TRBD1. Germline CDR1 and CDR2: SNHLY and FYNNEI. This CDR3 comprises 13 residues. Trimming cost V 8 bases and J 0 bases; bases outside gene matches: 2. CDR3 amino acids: CASAGQVNTEAFF. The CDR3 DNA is TGTGCCAGCGCGGGACAGGTGAACACTGAAGCTTTCTTT.

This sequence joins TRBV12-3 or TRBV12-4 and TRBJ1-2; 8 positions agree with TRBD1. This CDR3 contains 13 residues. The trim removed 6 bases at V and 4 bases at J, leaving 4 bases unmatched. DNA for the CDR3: TGTGCCAGCAGCCACGGACAGGGCTATGGCTACACCTTC. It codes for CASSHGQGYGYTF.

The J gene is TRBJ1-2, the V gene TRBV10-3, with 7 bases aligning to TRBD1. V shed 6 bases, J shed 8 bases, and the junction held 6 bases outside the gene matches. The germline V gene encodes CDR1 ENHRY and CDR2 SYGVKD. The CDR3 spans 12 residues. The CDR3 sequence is CAISLKGQGYTF. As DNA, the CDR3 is TGTGCCATCAGCCTAAAGGGACAGGGCTACACCTTC.